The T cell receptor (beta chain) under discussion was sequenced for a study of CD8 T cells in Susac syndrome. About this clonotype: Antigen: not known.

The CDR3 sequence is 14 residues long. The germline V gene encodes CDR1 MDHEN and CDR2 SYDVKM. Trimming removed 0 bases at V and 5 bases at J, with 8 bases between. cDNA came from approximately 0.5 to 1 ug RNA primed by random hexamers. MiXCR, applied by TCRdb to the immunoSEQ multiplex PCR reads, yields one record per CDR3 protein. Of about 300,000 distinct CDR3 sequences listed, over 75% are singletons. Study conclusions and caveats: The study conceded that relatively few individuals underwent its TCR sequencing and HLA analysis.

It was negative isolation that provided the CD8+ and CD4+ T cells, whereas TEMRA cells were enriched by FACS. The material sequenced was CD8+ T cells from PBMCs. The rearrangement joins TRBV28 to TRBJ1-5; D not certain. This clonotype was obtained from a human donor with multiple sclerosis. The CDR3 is CASSLWSEDQPQHF. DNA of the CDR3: TGTGCCAGCAGTTTATGGTCAGAGGATCAGCCCCAGCATTTT.